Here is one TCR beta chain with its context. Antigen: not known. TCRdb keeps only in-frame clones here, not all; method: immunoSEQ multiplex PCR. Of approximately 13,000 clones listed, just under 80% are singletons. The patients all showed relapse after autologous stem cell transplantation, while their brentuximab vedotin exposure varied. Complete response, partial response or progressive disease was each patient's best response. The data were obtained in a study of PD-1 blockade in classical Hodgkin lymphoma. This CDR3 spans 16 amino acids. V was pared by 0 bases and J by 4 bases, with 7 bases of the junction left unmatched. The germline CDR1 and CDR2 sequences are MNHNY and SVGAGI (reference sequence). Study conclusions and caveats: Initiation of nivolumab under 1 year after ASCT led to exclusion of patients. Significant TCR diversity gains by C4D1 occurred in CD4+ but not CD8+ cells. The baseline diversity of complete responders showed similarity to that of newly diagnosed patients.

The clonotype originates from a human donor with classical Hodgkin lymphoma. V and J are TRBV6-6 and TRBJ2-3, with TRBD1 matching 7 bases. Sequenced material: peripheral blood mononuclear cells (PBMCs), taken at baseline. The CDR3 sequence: CASSYSRGGRADTQYF. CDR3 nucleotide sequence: TGTGCCAGCAGTTACTCGAGAGGGGGCCGGGCAGATACGCAGTATTTT.